This T cell receptor (beta chain) was obtained from a study of shared clonotypes between healthy human individuals. There are 19 residues in the CDR3. V dropped 6 bases and J dropped 0 bases, with 24 bases sitting between them. Germline V gene lookup returns CDR1 LNHNV and CDR2 YYDKDF (reference sequence). Study findings and constraints: The sole specimen, blood, was sampled, and tissue repertoires likely differ. On the whole, naive subsets had larger estimated richness than memory subsets had.

As handled by the study authors: In the immunoSEQ data, sequences were junction-only and lacked quality scores, so filtering differed. Libraries were prepared by immunoSEQ multiplex PCR; TCRdb keeps only in-frame clonotypes and omits some of them. V and J calls and clone size are given by that table; D and trimming were obtained from the DNA. The sample shows over a million clones, 75% to 85% of them seen only once. This clone showed up just a few times. Its target is not known. The source of this sequence is a man aged 18 to 29 in good health. Some clones in this sample may be carry-over from other donors' samples. J is TRBJ1-3 and V is TRBV15, with D possibly matching TRBD1 (5 bases). Sequencing was performed on memory CD4+ T cells from PBMCs. Described subset: CD45RA-negative fraction. CDR3 DNA sequence: TGTGCCACCAGTAACGATCAGACGGGAGGGACTCTCTCTGGAAACACCATATATTTT. Translating gives CATSNDQTGGTLSGNTIYF. Variable domain in full (rest from reference TRBV15 and TRBJ1-3): DAMVIQNPRYQVTQFGKPVTLSCSQTLNHNVMYWYQQKSSQAPKLLFHYYDKDFNNEADTPDNFQSRRPNTSFCFLDIRSPGLGDTAMYLCATSNDQTGGTLSGNTIYFGEGSWLTVV.